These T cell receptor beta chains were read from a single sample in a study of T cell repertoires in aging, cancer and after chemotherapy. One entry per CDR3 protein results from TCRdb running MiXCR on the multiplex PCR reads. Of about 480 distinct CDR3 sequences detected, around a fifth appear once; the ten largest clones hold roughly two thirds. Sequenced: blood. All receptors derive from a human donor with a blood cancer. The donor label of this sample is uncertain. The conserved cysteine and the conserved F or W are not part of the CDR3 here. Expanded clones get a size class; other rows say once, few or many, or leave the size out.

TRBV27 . ASRVGTSGGVGKNIQY
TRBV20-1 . SARDNDVGGMSSEQY
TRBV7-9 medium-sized ASGTGSGNTIY
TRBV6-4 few ASSEPSSRPYNEQF
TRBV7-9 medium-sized ASSSLLAGYEQY
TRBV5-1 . ASRGQGQQPQH
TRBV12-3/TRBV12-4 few ASSPQGFVVEKLF
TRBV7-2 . ASSLNGPYEQY
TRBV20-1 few SARDVQGHYGYT
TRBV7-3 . ASSLVWGGTDTQY
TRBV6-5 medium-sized ASSYSYVDGQSPPLMNYEQY
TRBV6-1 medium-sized ASLDMYSNQPQH
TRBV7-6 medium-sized ASSQPQETQY
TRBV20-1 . SARVGGAHQLYNSPLH
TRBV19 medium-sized ASSMSPTATYEQY
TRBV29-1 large SIRLAGGEQF
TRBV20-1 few SARSGRMTDTQY
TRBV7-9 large ASSLGDGIYNEQF
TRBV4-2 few ASSQDPGVERTIY
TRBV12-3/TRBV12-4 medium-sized ASTLDVSSYNEQF
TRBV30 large AWTNSGANVLT
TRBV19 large ACSFLGVDNEQF
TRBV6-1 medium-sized ASSELWILRRVSGNTIY
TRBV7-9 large ASSLPGFNNEQF
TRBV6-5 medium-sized ASIAGQGVGNEQF
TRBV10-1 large ASSESRGLAKYNEQF
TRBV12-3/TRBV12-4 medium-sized ASSQRGVGHQPQH
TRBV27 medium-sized ASSSSRGGVGYNEQF
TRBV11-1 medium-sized ASSFSLPYEQY
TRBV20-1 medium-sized SASAIGLAGEWSYEQY
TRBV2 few ASTMEYSNQPQH
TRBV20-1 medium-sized SAPPRTVQDGYT
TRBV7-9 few ASSSRGNQPQH
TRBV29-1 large SVSTSGRPGAGELF
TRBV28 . ASRLTGDYEQY
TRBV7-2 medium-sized ASSSMGTAKTYEQY
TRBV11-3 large ASSVSEYSSYEQY
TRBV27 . ASSILTGNTGELF
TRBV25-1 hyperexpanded ASRRGIYGYT